This T cell receptor beta chain was profiled in a study of neurological immune-mediated disorders. The study, taken as a whole, reports: One related-CDR3 cluster, which may be a signature, held the repertoires of 18 of 34 multiple sclerosis patients after phylogenetic grouping. CDR3 amino acid sequences of expanded clones were not shared across subjects, a result suggesting private repertoires in all groups. Healthy controls had more TCR clonal expansion than multiple sclerosis, which showed the least, whereas HTLV-1-associated myelopathy showed the most.

Time point: longitudinal time-point 1 (baseline). There are many counts of this clonotype. The antigen remains undetermined. The cDNA came from 5'RACE, which used 10-nucleotide random UMIs. TCRdb reprocessed the 5' RACE reads with MiXCR, giving one entry per CDR3 protein. The table has tens of thousands of distinct CDR3 sequences, less than 3.5% seen once. The ends were cut back, 3 bases at V and 1 base at J, with 11 bases in the middle. CDR3 length: 16 residues. Germline lookup yields CDR1 SGHRS and CDR2 YFSETQ. The rearrangement uses TRBV5-1 and TRBJ2-6; D unclear. The receptor was isolated from a woman aged 55-70 years with multiple sclerosis. Sequencing input: PBMCs. The CDR3 bases are TGCGCCAGCAGCTACCTCTCGGGTTCTGGGGCCAACGTCCTGACTTTC. It translates to CASSYLSGSGANVLTF.